This T cell receptor (beta chain) stems from a study of cytomegalovirus exposure and HLA in healthy donors. Overall study results and limits: Near-uniform donor sequencing depth was presumed by presence/absence analyses. Prior analysis indicated that the majority of TCR beta V segments exhibited productivity approximately 90% or approximately 30% of the time.

PCR involved 60 Vbeta and 13 Jbeta primers. Using immunoSEQ multiplex PCR, the repertoire was profiled, and TCRdb retains in-frame clones only, with some absent. The profile shows roughly 100,000 clones, approximately 86% of them singletons. CDR3 length: 13 amino acids. V was trimmed by 4 bases and J by 3 bases, leaving 10 bases between them. Germline V lookup: CDR1 GTSNPN, CDR2 SVGIG (reference sequence). In this sample, this clone turned up a few times. The antigen remains undetermined. The TCR was taken from a man younger than 30 in good health and CMV-seronegative. The material sequenced was PBMCs. The chain is built from TRBV30 and TRBJ1-5, with TRBD1 as a possible D gene (5 bases). CDR3: CAWTRQNNQPQHF. DNA of the CDR3: TGTGCCTGGACGAGACAGAACAATCAGCCCCAGCATTTT.